These T cell receptor beta chains were read from a single sample in a study of identical twins. TCRdb processed the 5' RACE reads anew with MiXCR; each CDR3 protein has one entry. Of 450,000 or so distinct CDR3 sequences listed, 20% to 30% were seen once; the top ten hold 2.9%. Another study also made use of these data, one on T cells expressing NK-cell markers.

The sequencing sample was made of CD4+ T cells sorted from blood. These receptors were obtained from a woman aged 18-30 years in good health. The conserved cysteine and the conserved F or W are not part of the CDR3 here. D genes are given only for firm matches. Clone size appears in some rows only: once, few, many, or a class for an expanded clone.

TRBJ1-3 | TRBV2 | few | - | ADGLAGNTIY
TRBJ2-2 | TRBV11-1 | few | - | ASSLGPVDYQRDTGELF
TRBJ2-3 | TRBV20-1 | - | - | SARLFLDTQY
TRBJ2-5 | TRBV20-1 | few | TRBD2 | SAPRIPGTSGIQETQY
TRBJ2-7 | TRBV25-1 | - | - | ASSVGGQGY
TRBJ2-2 | TRBV20-1 | - | - | SARRSVPGELF
TRBJ2-3 | TRBV20-1 | - | - | SARDVESTDTQY
TRBJ2-2 | TRBV10-3 | - | - | AISEWEQANTGELF
TRBJ2-1 | TRBV10-3 | few | TRBD2 | AAGTSVNEQF
TRBJ2-7 | TRBV11-2 | - | TRBD2 | ASSLREGIASSYEQY
TRBJ1-1 | TRBV20-1 | many | - | SAFGTVNTEAF
TRBJ1-2 | TRBV29-1 | few | - | SVWGASGYGYT
TRBJ1-5 | TRBV11-3 | - | - | ASSFTLNQPQH
TRBJ1-6 | TRBV10-3 | - | - | AISVHQADNSPLH
TRBJ1-1 | TRBV27 | many | - | ASSPIQPNTEAF
TRBJ2-7 | TRBV20-1 | - | TRBD1 | SASPGQHYEQY
TRBJ1-1 | TRBV12-3/TRBV12-4 | many | - | ASSAWTVNTEAF
TRBJ2-1 | TRBV30 | - | - | AWSLGFFDNEQF
TRBJ2-7 | TRBV6-2/TRBV6-3 | - | - | ASSHLTRGYEQY
TRBJ1-4 | TRBV10-3 | few | - | AISESGRGTEKLF
TRBJ2-2 | TRBV6-5 | many | TRBD1 | ASSYNMRRGPGELF
TRBJ2-7 | TRBV10-3 | few | TRBD2 | AISVGLAERSYEQY
TRBJ1-5 | TRBV12-3/TRBV12-4 | - | - | ASTPDTHYQPQH
TRBJ2-5 | TRBV7-9 | few | - | ASSSQWLGPFGTQY
TRBJ2-5 | TRBV7-9 | few | - | ASSLTGTSQETQY
TRBJ2-1 | TRBV11-3 | few | TRBD1 | ASSSGTGGYNEQF
TRBJ1-1 | TRBV29-1 | few | - | SVVFWDVNTEAF
TRBJ2-3 | TRBV5-6 | few | - | ASSFRDRLSDTQY
TRBJ2-7 | TRBV12-3/TRBV12-4 | many | - | ASRAISEQY
TRBJ2-2 | TRBV7-2 | - | - | ASSLDFRELF
TRBJ1-5 | TRBV9 | - | - | ASSVGMWSHQPQH
TRBJ2-7 | TRBV12-3/TRBV12-4 | - | TRBD2 | ASSLRGLASEQY
TRBJ2-2 | TRBV30 | many | - | AWSLRGSGELF
TRBJ2-3 | TRBV20-1 | few | - | SAPLGTDTQY